This TCR beta chain was captured in a study of T cell changes during pregnancy in multiple sclerosis. There are 15 residues in the CDR3. The germline CDR1 and CDR2 sequences are SNHLY and FYNNEI. The ends were cut back, 7 bases at V and 0 bases at J, with 16 bases in the middle. Clones were sequenced by immunoSEQ multiplex PCR, and TCRdb holds only the in-frame ones, with some missing. The sample has about 76,000 clones; 93% are singletons. Material: peripheral blood, obtained in the second trimester of pregnancy. This TCR was recovered from a female donor with multiple sclerosis, enrolled in a pregnancy study. The V gene is TRBV2, the J gene TRBJ2-7, with D possibly matching TRBD2 (5 bases). The DNA of the CDR3 is TGTGCCAGCACCCTTGGACCGGGAAGCTCCTACGAGCAGTACTTC. This translates into CASTLGPGSSYEQYF.